Below, 24 T cell receptor beta chains from the same sample are listed, as sequenced in a study of tumor-infiltrating lymphocytes in primary liver carcinoma. Unsorted bulk tissue (about 19-33 mg) underwent RNA and DNA co-extraction. With around 500 ng total RNA as template and a constant-region primer, TCR beta cDNA was made. ARM-PCR, slightly modified, supplied the TCR beta libraries through three nested multiplex PCR rounds. The two initial PCR rounds, about 9 cycles each, used TRBV1-TRBV30 forward and C-beta reverse primers. Each CDR3 protein is one row after TCRdb ran MiXCR on the multiplex PCR reads. The sample has roughly 120,000 distinct CDR3 sequences, 55% to 75% seen once. Sequencing was performed on liver tumor tissue from sampling region 1. Subset indicated: tumor region T1, superior pole. The origin of the receptors is a woman aged 55-69 years with primary liver carcinoma and hepatitis B virus infection.

The chain uses TRBV6-5 and TRBJ2-1; tentative D call: TRBD2 (7 bases). The CDR3 sequence is 17 residues long. V was shortened by 6 bases and J by 11 bases, with 29 bases between the two germline ends. CDR1 and CDR2 from the germline V gene are MNHEY and SVGAGI. The CDR3 sequence: CASRVWGGRRGRDQQFF. The CDR3 region has the DNA TGTGCCAGCAGGGTCTGGGGGGGCAGAAGAGGTAGGGATCAGCAGTTCTTC.

In the case of this clonotype: A much larger clone differs from this one at a single base, so this may be a read error. The rearrangement joins TRBV12-3 or TRBV12-4 to TRBJ2-3; 7 bases line up with TRBD2. Trimming cost V 5 bases and J 2 bases; bases outside gene matches: 4. The CDR3 is 14 residues long. The DNA for the CDR3 is TGTGCCAGCAGTCGGACTAGACCCACAGATACGCAGTATTTT. This encodes CASSRTRPTDTQYF.

About this clonotype: At one end the junction does not follow the germline gene, possibly because of a read error. The gene calls are TRBV11-2 and TRBJ2-3; 13 bases map to TRBD2. This CDR3 has 19 residues. CDR1 and CDR2 (germline): SGHAT, FQNNGV. CDR3 sequence: CASSLGLAGGMSIIDTKYF. CDR3 in DNA: TGTGCCAGCAGCTTAGGACTAGCGGGAGGAATGAGTATCATAGATACGAAGTATTTT.

With regard to this clonotype: A single base separates this from a much larger clone, so it may be a read error. This chain connects TRBV29-1 to TRBJ1-2; D is unresolved. Germline CDR1 reads SQVTM; CDR2 reads ANQGSEA. The length of the CDR3 is 12 residues. This CDR3 is CSANSVNYSYTF. The DNA for the CDR3 is TGCAGCGCCAATAGCGTTAACTATAGCTACACCTTC.

With respect to this clonotype: A much larger clone differs from this one at a single base, so this may be a read error. The V gene is TRBV6-5, the J gene TRBJ2-7, with TRBD1 matching 8 bases. There are 14 residues in the CDR3. The germline V gene encodes CDR1 MNHEY and CDR2 SVGAGI. CDR3 bases: TGTGCCAGCAGTAAGACAGGGGTAACCTACGAGCGGTACTTC. This sequence encodes CASSKTGVTYERYF.

Remarks on this clonotype: One end of the junction is discordant with germline, which a read error may explain. The J gene is TRBJ2-7, the V gene TRBV2; D not certain. The CDR3 runs to 14 residues. Germline CDR1 is SNHLY and CDR2 is FYNNEI. This CDR3 reads CVSSDLGLFDEQYF. CDR3 in DNA: TGTGTCAGCAGTGACTTGGGGTTATTCGACGAGCAGTACTTC.

The table lists this clonotype with many counts. V gene TRBV28 combines with J gene TRBJ2-7; D remains unclear. This CDR3 contains 12 residues. The germline CDR1 and CDR2 sequences are MDHEN and SYDVKM. V was trimmed by 1 base and J by 4 bases, leaving 5 bases between them. Written as DNA, the CDR3 is TGTGCCAGCAGTTTATTGGAGTACGAGCAGTACTTC. Protein product: CASSLLEYEQYF.

Concerning this clonotype: At one boundary the junction diverges from the germline segment, which might be a read error. The chain combines TRBV11-2 with TRBJ2-1; either TRBD1 or TRBD2 may fit D (5 bases each). Germline lookup yields CDR1 SGHAT and CDR2 FQNNGV. The CDR3 covers 16 residues. DNA of the CDR3: TGTACCAGCAGCTTAGATCTGGCGGGTGGGGACGATGAGCAGTTCTTC. Translation: CTSSLDLAGGDDEQFF.

This clonotype was detected ten times or more. The V call is TRBV28, the J call TRBJ1-5; TRBD1 matches 7 bases. In germline, CDR1 is MDHEN, CDR2 SYDVKM. CDR3 length: 15 residues. V was pared by 6 bases and J by 2 bases, with 7 bases of the junction left unmatched. This CDR3 reads CASSSGGTGNQPQHF. CDR3 DNA sequence: TGTGCCAGCAGCTCAGGGGGTACAGGCAATCAGCCCCAGCATTTT.

As concerns this clonotype: One junction end does not reproduce the germline sequence, and a read error may be involved. V usage is TRBV4-1 and J usage is TRBJ2-7, with TRBD2 identical over 9 bases. The CDR3 consists of 22 residues. The germline gives CDR1 MGHRA, CDR2 YSYEKL. DNA for the CDR3: TGCACCAGCAGCCAAGGAAGTCATCCCGGGACAAGGGGCGGGAGGGTGTCCTACGAGCAGTACTTC. Its translation is CTSSQGSHPGTRGGRVSYEQYF.

This clonotype was picked up one time. This may be a read error, as it is one base from a much larger clone. J is TRBJ2-3 and V is TRBV6-5; 9 positions match TRBD2. Germline CDR1 reads MNHEY; CDR2 reads SVGAGI. CDR3 length equals 13 residues. The CDR3 spells CASNSGSTDTHYF. The CDR3, as DNA: TGTGCCAGCAATAGCGGGAGCACAGATACGCACTATTTT.

The V gene is TRBV2, the J gene TRBJ1-2, with no clear D. V shed 5 bases and J shed 5 bases, with 18 bases lying between them. CDR1 SNHLY and CDR2 FYNNEI come from the germline V gene. CDR3 length equals 15 residues. The CDR3 here is CASSSSRQTIYGYTF. The DNA for the CDR3 is TGTGCCAGCAGTTCGTCGCGGCAGACAATATATGGCTACACCTTC. The variable domain in full, completed from reference TRBV2 and TRBJ1-2, reads EPEVTQTPSHQVTQMGQEVILRCVPISNHLYFYWYRQILGQKVEFLVSFYNNEISEKSEIFDDQFSVERPDGSNFTLKIRSTKLEDSAMYFCASSSSRQTIYGYTFGSGTRLTVV.

With respect to this clonotype: A read error may be the cause here, since a much bigger clone is one base away. The J gene is TRBJ1-3, the V gene TRBV6-6; D not certain. Germline assignment: CDR1 MNHNY and CDR2 SVGAGI (reference sequence). This CDR3 is 16 amino acids long. CDR3 in DNA: TGTGCCAGCAGTTACTTTGGGCAGAGCTCTGTAAACACCATATATTTT. Amino acids: CASSYFGQSSVNTIYF.

A note on this clonotype: A read error may explain this, as a much larger clone is one base away. The V gene is TRBV5-4, the J gene TRBJ2-1, with D perhaps matching TRBD2 (5 bases). V lost 4 bases and J lost 6, with 20 bases in between. Germline CDR1 SGHNT, CDR2 YYREEE (reference sequence). This CDR3 is built from 16 residues. The CDR3 coding sequence is TGTGCCAGCAGCCGGAGAGGGCTAGTGATGGGCAATGAGCAGTTCTTC. The encoded protein is CASSRRGLVMGNEQFF. Looking up the rest from reference TRBV5-4 and TRBJ2-1 gives the full variable domain: ETGVTQSPTHLIKTRGQQVTLRCSSQSGHNTVSWYQQALGQGPQFIFQYYREEENGRGNFPPRFSGLQFPNYSSELNVNALELDDSALYLCASSRRGLVMGNEQFFGPGTRLTVL.

The V call is TRBV11-3, the J call TRBJ2-7; 12 bases map to TRBD1. CDR1 is SGHNT and CDR2 is YENEEA in the germline V gene. The CDR3 has 15 amino acids. The trim removed 5 bases at V and 12 bases at J, leaving 14 bases unmatched. CDR3 residues: CASSPGTGGSYKRYF. In DNA, the CDR3 is TGTGCCAGCAGCCCCGGGACAGGGGGCAGCTACAAGCGGTACTTC.

To note about this clonotype: One end of the junction is discordant with germline, which a read error may explain. The chain carries TRBV5-4 and TRBJ1-1; 8 positions agree with TRBD1. The CDR3 has 15 amino acids. CDR1 and CDR2 from the germline V gene are SGHNT and YYREEE (reference sequence). DNA for the CDR3: TGTGCCAGCAGCAACCAGGACAGGGAAGGTGCGGAAGCTTTATTT. Protein sequence: CASSNQDREGAEALF.

The chain couples TRBV12-3 or TRBV12-4 to TRBJ2-3, with 13 nucleotides matching TRBD2. The V and J ends lost 5 bases and 7 bases, in that order; junction bases with no gene match: 9. CDR3 length: 16 residues. CDR3 sequence (DNA): TGTGCCAGCAGTCTTTTCGGGACTAGCGGGAATTATACGCAGTATTTT. Translating it yields CASSLFGTSGNYTQYF.

Worth noting for this clonotype: One junction end does not reproduce the germline sequence, and a read error may be involved. The chain recombines TRBV14 with TRBJ2-4, with 10 bases aligning to TRBD2. CDR1 is SGHDN, CDR2 FVKESK, per germline. This CDR3 is built from 18 residues. The CDR3 bases are TGTGCCAGCAGCCACTTGACCGATAGCGGGAGGTCGGTAAACATTCGGTACTTC. This gives the protein CASSHLTDSGRSVNIRYF.

Comments on this clonotype: Since no conserved phenylalanine or tryptophan closes the CDR3, a read error is the likely cause. This chain connects TRBV29-1 to TRBJ1-1, with D possibly matching TRBD1 (5 bases). Germline V gives CDR1 SQVTM, CDR2 ANQGSEA. The CDR3 consists of 14 residues. V was cut by 8 bases and J by 3 bases, with 19 bases left in between. CDR3: CSIRRGGEDTEAFL. The CDR3 DNA sequence: TGCAGCATCCGACGGGGAGGGGAAGACACTGAAGCTTTCCTT.

To note about this clonotype: No conserved phenylalanine or tryptophan ends this CDR3, so it is likely a read error. This chain links TRBV11-3 with TRBJ2-1, with D hard to call. There are 14 residues in the CDR3. CDR1 is SGHNT, CDR2 YENEEA, per germline. V was cut by 2 bases and J by 6 bases, with 11 bases left in between. CDR3 region: CASSLLDPGNEQFL. The CDR3 region has the DNA TGTGCCAGCAGCTTACTAGACCCCGGCAATGAGCAGTTCCTC.

Regarding this clonotype: Relative to the germline gene, one junction end is altered; a read error may explain this. The CDR3 loop reads CASKRLGNTGELFF. The CDR3 DNA reads as TGCGCCAGCAAACGACTGGGGAACACCGGGGAGCTGTTTTTT. The rearrangement joins TRBV6-5 to TRBJ2-2; D not certain. Germline V CDR1 and CDR2: MNHEY, SVGAGI. The CDR3 covers 14 residues.

A remark on this clonotype: Given a much more abundant clone one base away, this may be a read error. The chain links TRBV24-1 to TRBJ2-1; D is uncertain. Germline V gene data show CDR1 as KGHDR and CDR2 as SFDVKD. CDR3 size: 13 residues. V shed 3 bases and J shed 12 bases, with 14 bases lying between them. CDR3 bases: TGTGCCACCAGTGATCGGCACTCCACCGGGCAGTTCTTC. Translated: CATSDRHSTGQFF.

Concerning this clonotype: One end of the junction does not line up with germline, which may come from a read error. The V gene is TRBV6-2 or TRBV6-3, the J gene TRBJ2-2, with D tentatively TRBD1 (6 bases). The germline V gene encodes CDR1 MNHEY and CDR2 SVGEGT. The CDR3 contains 18 residues. The CDR3 loop is CASSYSGFRTDNTGELFF. DNA of the CDR3: TGTGCCAGCAGTTACTCGGGTTTTCGGACAGATAACACAGGGGAGCTGTTTTTT.

As regards this clonotype: Since a much larger clone is just one base distant, this may be a read error. CDR3 nucleotides: TGCGCCAGCAGCCAAGACTACACCCGCCGCGAAGCTTTCTTT. It is translated as CASSQDYTRREAFF. The chain joins TRBV4-1 to TRBJ1-1; no reliable D call. V lost 0 bases and J lost 8, with 13 bases in between. The CDR3 spans 14 residues. CDR1 MGHRA and CDR2 YSYEKL come from the germline V gene.